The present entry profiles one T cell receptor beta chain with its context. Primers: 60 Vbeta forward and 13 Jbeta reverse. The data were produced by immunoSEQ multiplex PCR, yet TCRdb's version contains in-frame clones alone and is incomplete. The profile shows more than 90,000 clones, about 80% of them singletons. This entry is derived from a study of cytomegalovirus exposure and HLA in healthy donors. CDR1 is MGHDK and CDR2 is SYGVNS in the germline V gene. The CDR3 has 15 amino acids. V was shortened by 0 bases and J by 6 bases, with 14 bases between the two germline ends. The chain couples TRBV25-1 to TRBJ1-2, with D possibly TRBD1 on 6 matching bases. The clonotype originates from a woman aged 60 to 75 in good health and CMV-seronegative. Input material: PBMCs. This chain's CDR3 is CASSEYFAGENGYTF. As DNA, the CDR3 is TGTGCCAGCAGTGAATATTTTGCAGGGGAGAATGGCTACACCTTC.